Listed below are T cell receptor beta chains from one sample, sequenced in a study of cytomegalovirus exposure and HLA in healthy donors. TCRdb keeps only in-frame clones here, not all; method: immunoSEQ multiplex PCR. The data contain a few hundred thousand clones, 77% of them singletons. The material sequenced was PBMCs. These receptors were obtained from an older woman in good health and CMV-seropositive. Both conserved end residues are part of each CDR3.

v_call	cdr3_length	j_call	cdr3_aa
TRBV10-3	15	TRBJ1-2	CASSEWWQGNYGYTF
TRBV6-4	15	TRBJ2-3	CASSPRQGATDTQYF
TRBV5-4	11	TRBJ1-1	CASSADRVAFF
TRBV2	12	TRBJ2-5	CASSQSGETQYF
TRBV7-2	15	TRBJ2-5	CASSSRDRGLETQYF
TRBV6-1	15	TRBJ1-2	CASSEPGQPNYGYTF
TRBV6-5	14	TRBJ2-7	CASSRSSGDYEQYF
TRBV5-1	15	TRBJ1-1	CASSLAAGQQKEAFF
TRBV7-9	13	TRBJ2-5	CASSLNEGETQYF
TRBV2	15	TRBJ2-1	CASSLSWTNYNEQFF
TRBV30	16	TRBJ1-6	CAWSVIEGAADSPLHF
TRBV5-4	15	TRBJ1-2	CASSTVDRVNYGYTF
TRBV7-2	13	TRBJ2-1	CASSVPGVNEQFF
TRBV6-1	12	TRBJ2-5	CASSAGRETQYF
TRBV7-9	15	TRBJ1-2	CSSSQSQGSTYGYTF
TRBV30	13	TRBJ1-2	CAWTGTGGNGYTF
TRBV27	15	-	CASSLFDSNTYEQYF
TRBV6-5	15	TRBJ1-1	CASRPGQGLRTEAFF
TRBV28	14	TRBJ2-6	CASSLGGGANVLTF
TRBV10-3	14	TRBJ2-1	CAIVIRSSYNEQFF
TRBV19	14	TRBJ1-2	CASSGQRGSYGYTF
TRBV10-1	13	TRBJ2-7	CASSDGTGREQYF
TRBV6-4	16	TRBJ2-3	CASSEGLGGGTDTQYF
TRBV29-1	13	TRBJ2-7	CSVGQGAGNEQYF
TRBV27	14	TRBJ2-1	CASRIAVSYNEQFF
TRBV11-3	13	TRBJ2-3	CASSYALPDTQYF
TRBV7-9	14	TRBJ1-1	CASSSTGSVTEAFF
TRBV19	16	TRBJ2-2	CASSAWDRANTGELFF
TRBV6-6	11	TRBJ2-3	CASGSADTQYF
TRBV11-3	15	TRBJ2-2	CASSRQGQSTGELFF
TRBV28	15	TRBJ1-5	CASSSGFYSNQPQHF
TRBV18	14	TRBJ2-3	CASFPGQGGDTQYF
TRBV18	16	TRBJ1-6	CASSFASAVINSPLHF
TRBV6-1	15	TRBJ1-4	CASSEAGLANEKLFF
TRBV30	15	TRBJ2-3	CAWSFSGGRTDTQYF
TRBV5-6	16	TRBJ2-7	CASSLAGLQGSYEQYF
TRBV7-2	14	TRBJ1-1	CASSLGGGTTEAFF
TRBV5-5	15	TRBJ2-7	CASSQWTGVSGEQYF
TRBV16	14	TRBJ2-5	CASSQATGSETQYF
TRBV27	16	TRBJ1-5	CASSPWRTAGNQPQHF
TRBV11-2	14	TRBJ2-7	CASSATGAPYEQYF
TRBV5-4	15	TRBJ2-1	CASSSSGGPYNEQFF
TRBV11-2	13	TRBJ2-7	CASSRTRWDEQYF